This TCR beta chain was observed in a study of T cell responses to AZD1222 COVID-19 vaccine. Trimming left V 3 bases short and J 5 bases short, with 4 bases between. CDR3 length: 12 residues. The V gene's germline CDR1 is MNHEY and CDR2 SMNVEV (reference sequence). Sequencing used immunoSEQ multiplex PCR; TCRdb keeps in-frame clones, though not all of them. The sample lists 130,000 or so clones, more than 85% occurring once. Here the sequenced sample was peripheral blood, taken on day 0 of MenACWY control vaccination. This sequence originates from an adult in good health. The chain joins TRBV27 to TRBJ2-2, with D unclear. CDR3 nucleotide sequence: TGTGCCAGCAGTTTGCAAACCGGGGAGCTGTTTTTT. This translates into CASSLQTGELFF.